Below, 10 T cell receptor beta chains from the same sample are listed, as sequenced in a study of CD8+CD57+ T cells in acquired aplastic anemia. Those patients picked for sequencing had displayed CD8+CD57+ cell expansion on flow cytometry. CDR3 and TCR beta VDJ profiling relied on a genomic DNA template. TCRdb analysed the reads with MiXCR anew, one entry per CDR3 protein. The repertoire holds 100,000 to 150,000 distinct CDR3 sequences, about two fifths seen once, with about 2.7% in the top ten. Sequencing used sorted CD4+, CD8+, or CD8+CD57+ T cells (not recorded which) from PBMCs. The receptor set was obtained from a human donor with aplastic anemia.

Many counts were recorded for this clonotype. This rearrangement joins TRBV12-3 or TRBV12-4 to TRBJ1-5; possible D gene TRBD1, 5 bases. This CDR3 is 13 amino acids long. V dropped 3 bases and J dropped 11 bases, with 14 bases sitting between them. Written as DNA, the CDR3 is TGTGCCAGCAGTTTTACCGGGGCCTCAGCCCAGCATTTT. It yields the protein CASSFTGASAQHF.

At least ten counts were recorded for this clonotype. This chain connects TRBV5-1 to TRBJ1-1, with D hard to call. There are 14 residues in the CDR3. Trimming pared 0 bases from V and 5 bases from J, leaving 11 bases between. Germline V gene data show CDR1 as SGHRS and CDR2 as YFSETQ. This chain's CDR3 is CASSLALRTTEAFF. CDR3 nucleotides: TGCGCCAGCAGCTTGGCCCTTCGAACAACTGAAGCTTTCTTT.

The CDR3 DNA follows: TGCAGTGCTAGAGATCAGTGGACTAGCGGGGGGCGGTCCTACAATGAGCAGTTCTTC. Amino acids: CSARDQWTSGGRSYNEQFF. The gene calls are TRBV20-1 and TRBJ2-1, with 14 bases identical to TRBD2. V lost 0 bases to trimming and J lost 1 base; unmatched junction nucleotides: 8. This CDR3 is built from 19 residues. Germline V gives CDR1 DFQATT, CDR2 SNEGSKA (reference sequence).

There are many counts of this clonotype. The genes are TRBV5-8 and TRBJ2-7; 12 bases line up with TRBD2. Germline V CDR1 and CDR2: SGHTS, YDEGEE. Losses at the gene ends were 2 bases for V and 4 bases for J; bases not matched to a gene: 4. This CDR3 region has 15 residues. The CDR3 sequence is CASSLGLAGPYEQYV. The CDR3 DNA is TGTGCCAGCAGCTTAGGACTAGCGGGGCCTTACGAGCAGTACGTC.

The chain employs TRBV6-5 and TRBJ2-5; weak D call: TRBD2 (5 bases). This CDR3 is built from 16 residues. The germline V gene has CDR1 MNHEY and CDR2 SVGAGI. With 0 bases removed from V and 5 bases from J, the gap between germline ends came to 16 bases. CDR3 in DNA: TGTGCCAGCAGTTACTCCGGAGACGCCCGAGGGGAGACCCAGTACTTC. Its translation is CASSYSGDARGETQYF.

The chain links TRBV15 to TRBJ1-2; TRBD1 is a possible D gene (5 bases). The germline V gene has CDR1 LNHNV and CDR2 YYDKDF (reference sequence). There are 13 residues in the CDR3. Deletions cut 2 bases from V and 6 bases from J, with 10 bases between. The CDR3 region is CATSRRDVNGYTF. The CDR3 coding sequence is TGTGCCACCAGCAGACGGGACGTGAATGGCTACACCTTC.

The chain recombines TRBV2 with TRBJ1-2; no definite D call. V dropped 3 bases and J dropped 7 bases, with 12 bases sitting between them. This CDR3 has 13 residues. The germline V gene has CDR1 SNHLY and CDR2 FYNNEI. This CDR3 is CASSDGNSGGYTF. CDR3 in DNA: TGTGCCAGCAGTGACGGCAACTCCGGTGGCTACACCTTC.

This CDR3 reads CASSWDRDNSPLHF. CDR3 coding DNA: TGTGCCAGCAGTTGGGACAGGGATAATTCACCCCTCCACTTT. The rearrangement uses TRBV28 and TRBJ1-6; TRBD1 matches 9 bases. Trimming at V came to 4 bases and at J to 5 bases, leaving 0 bases not matched to a gene. Germline V gene lookup returns CDR1 MDHEN and CDR2 SYDVKM. The CDR3 spans 14 residues.

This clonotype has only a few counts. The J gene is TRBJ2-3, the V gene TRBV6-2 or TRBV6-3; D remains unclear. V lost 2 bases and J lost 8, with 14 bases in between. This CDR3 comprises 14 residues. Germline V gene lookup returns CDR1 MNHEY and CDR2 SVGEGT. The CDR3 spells CASSYEARLGTQYF. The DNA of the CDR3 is TGTGCCAGCAGTTACGAGGCGCGTTTGGGTACGCAGTATTTT.

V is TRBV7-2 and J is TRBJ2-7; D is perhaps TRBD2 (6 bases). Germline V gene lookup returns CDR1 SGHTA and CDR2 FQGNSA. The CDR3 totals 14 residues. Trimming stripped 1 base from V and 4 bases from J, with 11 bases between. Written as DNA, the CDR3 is TGTGCCAGCAGCTTAGACTTTCGGGGGTACGAGCAGTACTTC. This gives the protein CASSLDFRGYEQYF.